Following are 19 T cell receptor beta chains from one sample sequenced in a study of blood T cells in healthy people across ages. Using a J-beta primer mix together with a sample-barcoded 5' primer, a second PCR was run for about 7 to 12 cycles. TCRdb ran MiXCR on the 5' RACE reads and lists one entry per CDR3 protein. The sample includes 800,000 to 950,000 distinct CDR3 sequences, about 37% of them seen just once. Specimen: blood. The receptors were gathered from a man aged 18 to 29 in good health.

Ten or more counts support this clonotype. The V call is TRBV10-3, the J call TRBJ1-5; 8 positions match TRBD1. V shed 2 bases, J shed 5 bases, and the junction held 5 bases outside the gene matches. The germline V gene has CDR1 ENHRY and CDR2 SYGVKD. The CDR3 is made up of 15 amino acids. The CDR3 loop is CAISEQTGVDQPQHF. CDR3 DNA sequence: TGTGCCATCAGTGAGCAGACAGGGGTGGATCAGCCCCAGCATTTT.

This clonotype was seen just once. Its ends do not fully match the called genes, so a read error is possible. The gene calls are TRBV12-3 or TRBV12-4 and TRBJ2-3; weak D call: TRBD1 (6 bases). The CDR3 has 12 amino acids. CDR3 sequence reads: CASSVGADTEYF. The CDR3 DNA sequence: TGTGCCAGCAGTGTGGGGGCAGATACGGAGTATTTT.

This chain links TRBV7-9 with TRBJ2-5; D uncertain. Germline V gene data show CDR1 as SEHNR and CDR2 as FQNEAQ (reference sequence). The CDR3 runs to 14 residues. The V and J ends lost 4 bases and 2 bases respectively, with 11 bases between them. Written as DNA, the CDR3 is TGTGCCAGCAGCTCCCCTGACTCACAAGAGACCCAGTACTTC. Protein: CASSSPDSQETQYF.

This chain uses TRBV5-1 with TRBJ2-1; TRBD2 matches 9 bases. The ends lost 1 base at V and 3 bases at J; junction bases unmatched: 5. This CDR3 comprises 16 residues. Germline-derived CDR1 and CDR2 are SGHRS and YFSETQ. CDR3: CASSLNSGGLYNEQFF. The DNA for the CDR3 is TGCGCCAGCAGCTTGAATAGCGGGGGCCTCTACAATGAGCAGTTCTTC.

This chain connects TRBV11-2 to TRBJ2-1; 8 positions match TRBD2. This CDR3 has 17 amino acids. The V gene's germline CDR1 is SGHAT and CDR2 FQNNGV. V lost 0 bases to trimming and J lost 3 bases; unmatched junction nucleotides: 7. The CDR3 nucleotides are TGTGCCAGCAGCTTAGATTGGACTAGCACCCTCTACAATGAGCAGTTCTTC. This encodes CASSLDWTSTLYNEQFF.

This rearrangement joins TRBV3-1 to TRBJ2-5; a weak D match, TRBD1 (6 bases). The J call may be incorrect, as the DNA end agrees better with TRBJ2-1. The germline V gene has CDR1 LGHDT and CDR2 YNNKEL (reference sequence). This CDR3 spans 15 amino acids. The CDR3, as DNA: TGTGCCAGCAGCCAAGACATGGACAGTCAAGAGACCCAGTTCTTC. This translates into CASSQDMDSQETQFF.

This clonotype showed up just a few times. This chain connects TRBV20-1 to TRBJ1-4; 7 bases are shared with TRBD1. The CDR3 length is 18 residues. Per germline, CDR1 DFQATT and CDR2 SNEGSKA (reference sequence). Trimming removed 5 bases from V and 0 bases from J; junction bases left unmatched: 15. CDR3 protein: CSAPVRDRYFATNEKLFF. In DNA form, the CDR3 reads TGCAGTGCTCCCGTCCGGGACAGATACTTTGCAACTAATGAAAAACTGTTTTTT.

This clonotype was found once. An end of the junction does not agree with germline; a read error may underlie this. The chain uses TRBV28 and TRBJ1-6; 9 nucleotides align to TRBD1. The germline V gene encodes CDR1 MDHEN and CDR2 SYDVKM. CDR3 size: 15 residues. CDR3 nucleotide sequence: TGTGCCAGCAGTCCGCGGGGACAGGGTGGGGCACCCCCCCACTTT. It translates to CASSPRGQGGAPPHF.

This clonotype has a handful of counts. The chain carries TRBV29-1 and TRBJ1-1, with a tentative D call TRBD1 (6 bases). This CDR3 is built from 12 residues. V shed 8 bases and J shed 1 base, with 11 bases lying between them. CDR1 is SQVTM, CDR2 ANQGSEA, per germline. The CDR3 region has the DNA TGCAGCACAGGGAGGGGGAACACTGAAGCTTTCTTT. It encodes CSTGRGNTEAFF.

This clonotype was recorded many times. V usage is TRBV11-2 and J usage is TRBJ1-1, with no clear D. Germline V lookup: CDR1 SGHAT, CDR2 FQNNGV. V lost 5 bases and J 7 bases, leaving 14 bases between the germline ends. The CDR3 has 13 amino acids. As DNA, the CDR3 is TGTGCCAGCAGCCCCGGAATTTCAGGTGAAGCTTTCTTT. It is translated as CASSPGISGEAFF.

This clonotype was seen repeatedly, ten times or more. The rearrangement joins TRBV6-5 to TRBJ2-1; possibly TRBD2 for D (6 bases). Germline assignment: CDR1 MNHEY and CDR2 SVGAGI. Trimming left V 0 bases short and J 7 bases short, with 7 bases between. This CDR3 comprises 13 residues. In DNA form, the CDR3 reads TGTGCCAGCAGTTACTCGCGGGGAAATGAGCAGTTCTTC. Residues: CASSYSRGNEQFF.

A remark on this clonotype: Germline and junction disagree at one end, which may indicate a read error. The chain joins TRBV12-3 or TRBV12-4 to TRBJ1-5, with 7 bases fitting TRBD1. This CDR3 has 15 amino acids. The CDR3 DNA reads TGTGCCAGCACCCAAGGGACAGACTTCAATCGGCCCCAGCATTTT. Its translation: CASTQGTDFNRPQHF.

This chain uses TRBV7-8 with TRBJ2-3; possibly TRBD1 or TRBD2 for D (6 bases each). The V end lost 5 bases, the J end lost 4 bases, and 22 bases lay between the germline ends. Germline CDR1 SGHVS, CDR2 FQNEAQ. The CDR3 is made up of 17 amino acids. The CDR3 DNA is TGTGCCAGCAGCCCGATAAGGGGGGCAATTGGGGCAGATACGCAGTATTTT. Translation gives CASSPIRGAIGADTQYF. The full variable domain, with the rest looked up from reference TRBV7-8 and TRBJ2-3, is GAGVSQSPRYKVAKRGQDVALRCDPISGHVSLFWYQQALGQGPEFLTYFQNEAQLDKSGLPSDRFFAERPEGSVSTLKIQRTQQEDSAVYLCASSPIRGAIGADTQYFGPGTRLTVL.

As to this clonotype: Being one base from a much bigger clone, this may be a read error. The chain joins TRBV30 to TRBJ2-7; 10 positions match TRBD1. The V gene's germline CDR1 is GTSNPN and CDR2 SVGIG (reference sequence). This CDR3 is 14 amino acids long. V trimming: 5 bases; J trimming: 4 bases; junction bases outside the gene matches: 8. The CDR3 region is CAWSGTGESYEQYF. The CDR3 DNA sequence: TGTGCCTGGTCCGGGACAGGGGAAAGTTACGAGCAGTACTTC.

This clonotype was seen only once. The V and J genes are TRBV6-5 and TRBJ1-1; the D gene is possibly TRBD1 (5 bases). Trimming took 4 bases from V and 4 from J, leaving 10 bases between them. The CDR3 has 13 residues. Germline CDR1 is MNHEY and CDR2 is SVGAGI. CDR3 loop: CASSSLGGTEAFF. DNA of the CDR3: TGTGCCAGCAGTTCTTTGGGGGGCACTGAAGCTTTCTTT.

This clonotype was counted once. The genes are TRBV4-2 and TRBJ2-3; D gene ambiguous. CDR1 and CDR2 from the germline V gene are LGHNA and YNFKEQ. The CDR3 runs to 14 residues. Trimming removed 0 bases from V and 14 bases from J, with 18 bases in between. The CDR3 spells CASSQDLLGRRGYF. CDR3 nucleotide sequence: TGTGCCAGCAGCCAAGATTTGCTCGGCCGCCGTGGGTATTTT.

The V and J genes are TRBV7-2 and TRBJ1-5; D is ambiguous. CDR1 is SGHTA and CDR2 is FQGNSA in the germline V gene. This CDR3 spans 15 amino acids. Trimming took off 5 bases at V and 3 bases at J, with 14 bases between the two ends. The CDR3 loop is CASSPSRSFNQPQHF. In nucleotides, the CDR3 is TGTGCCAGCAGCCCCTCCAGATCCTTCAATCAGCCCCAGCATTTT.

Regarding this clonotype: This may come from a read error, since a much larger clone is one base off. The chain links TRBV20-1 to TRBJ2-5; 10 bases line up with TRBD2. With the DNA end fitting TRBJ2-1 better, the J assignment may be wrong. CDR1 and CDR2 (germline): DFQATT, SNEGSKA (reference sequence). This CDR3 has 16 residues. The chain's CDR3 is CSAATSGATSKETQFF. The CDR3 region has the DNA TGCAGTGCTGCTACTAGCGGGGCTACCTCGAAGGAGACCCAGTTCTTC.

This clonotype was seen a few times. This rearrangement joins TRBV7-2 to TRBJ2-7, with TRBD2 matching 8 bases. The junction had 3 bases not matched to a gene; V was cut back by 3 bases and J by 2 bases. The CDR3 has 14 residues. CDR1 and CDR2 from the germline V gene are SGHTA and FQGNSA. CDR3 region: CASSLWTSPYEQYF. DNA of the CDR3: TGTGCCAGCAGCTTGTGGACTAGCCCCTACGAGCAGTACTTC.